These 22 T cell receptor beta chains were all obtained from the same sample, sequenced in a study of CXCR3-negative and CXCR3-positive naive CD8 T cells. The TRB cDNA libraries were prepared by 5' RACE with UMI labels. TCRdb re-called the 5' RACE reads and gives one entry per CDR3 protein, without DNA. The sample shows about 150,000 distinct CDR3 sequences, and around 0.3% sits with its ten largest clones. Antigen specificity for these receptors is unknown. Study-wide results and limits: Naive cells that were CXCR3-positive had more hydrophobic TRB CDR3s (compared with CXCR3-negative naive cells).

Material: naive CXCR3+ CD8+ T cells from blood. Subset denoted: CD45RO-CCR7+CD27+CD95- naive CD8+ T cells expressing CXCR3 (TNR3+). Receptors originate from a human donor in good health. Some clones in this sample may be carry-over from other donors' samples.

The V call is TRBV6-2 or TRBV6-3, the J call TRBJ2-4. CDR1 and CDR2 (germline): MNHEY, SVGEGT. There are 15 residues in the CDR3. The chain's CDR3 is CASSYSAGSRNIQYF.

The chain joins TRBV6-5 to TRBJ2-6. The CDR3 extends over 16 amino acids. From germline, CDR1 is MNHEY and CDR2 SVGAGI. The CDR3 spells CASSYDRSSGANVLTF.

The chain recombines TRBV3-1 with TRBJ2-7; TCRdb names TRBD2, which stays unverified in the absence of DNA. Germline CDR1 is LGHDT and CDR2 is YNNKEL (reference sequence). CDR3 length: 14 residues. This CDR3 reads CASSEPGLAYEQYF.

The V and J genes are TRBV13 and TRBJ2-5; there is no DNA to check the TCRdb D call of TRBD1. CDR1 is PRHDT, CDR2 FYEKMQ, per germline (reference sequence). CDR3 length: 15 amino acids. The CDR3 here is CASSSAGTTRETQYF.

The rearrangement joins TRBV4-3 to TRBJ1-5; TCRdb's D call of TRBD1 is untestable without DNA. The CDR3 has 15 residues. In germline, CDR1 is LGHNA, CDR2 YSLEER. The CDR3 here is CASSQDNGGLGPQHF.

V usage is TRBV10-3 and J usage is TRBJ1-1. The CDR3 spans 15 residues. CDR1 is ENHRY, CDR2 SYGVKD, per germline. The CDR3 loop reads CAISESWQGNTEAFF.

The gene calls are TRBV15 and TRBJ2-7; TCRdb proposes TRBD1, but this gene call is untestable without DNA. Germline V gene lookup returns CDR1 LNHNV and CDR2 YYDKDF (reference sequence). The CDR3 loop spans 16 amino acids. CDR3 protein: CATSRDRSISGREQYF.

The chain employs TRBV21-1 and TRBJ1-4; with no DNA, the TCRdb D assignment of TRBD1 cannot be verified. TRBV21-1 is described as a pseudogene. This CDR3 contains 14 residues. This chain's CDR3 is CASTRDRSNEGLFF.

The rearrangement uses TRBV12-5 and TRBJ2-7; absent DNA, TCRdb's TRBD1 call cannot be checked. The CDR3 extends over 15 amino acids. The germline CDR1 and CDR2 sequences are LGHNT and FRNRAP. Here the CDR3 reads CASGLATGVRDEQYF.

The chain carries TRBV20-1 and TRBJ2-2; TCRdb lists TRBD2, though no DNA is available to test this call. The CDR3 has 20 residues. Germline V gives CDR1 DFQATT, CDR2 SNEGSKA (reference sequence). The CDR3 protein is CSARDYLGTSGGADTGELFF.

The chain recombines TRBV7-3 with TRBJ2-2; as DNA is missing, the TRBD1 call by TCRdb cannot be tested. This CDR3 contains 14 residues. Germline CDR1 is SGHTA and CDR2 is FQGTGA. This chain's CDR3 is CASSLGALLGELFF.

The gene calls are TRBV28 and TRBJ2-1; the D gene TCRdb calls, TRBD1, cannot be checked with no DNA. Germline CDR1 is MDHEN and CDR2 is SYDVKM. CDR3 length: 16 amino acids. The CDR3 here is CASSFYKGYSYNEQFF.

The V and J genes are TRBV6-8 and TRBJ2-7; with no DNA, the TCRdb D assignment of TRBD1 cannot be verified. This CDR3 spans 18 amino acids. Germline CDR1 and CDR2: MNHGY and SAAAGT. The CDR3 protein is CASSYSGRGPGKTYEQYF.

CDR3 protein: CASSFGLGDNQPQHF. The chain carries TRBV5-1 and TRBJ1-5; the D call of TRBD1 rests on TCRdb alone, since no DNA is present to check it. CDR1 SGHRS and CDR2 YFSETQ come from the germline V gene. The CDR3 runs to 15 residues. Looking up the rest from reference TRBV5-1 and TRBJ1-5 gives the full variable domain: KAGVTQTPRYLIKTRGQQVTLSCSPISGHRSVSWYQQTPGQGLQFLFEYFSETQRNKGNFPGRFSGRQFSNSRSEMNVSTLELGDSALYLCASSFGLGDNQPQHFGDGTRLSIL.

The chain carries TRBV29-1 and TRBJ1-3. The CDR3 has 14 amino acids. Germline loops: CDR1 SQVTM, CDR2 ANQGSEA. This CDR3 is CSVEVTGAGNTIYF.

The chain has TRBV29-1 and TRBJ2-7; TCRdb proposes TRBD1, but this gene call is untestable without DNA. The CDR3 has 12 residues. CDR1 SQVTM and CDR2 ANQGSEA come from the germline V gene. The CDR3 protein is CSVYRGNYEQYF.

The CDR3 loop is CASSSGVSHEQYF. The rearrangement links TRBV7-6 to TRBJ2-7; TCRdb proposes TRBD1, but this gene call is untestable without DNA. Per germline, CDR1 SGHVS and CDR2 FNYEAQ. The CDR3 totals 13 residues. The full variable domain, completed using reference TRBV7-6 and TRBJ2-7, is GAGVSQSPRYKVTKRGQDVALRCDPISGHVSLYWYRQALGQGPEFLTYFNYEAQQDKSGLPNDRFSAERPEGSISTLTIQRTEQRDSAMYRCASSSGVSHEQYFGPGTRLTVT.

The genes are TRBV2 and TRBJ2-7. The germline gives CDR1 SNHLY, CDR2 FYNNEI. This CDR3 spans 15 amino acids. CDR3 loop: CASSDVETSSYEQYF.

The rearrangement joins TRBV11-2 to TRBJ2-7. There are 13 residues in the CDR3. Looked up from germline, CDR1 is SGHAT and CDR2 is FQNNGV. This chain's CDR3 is CASSLGLVYEQYF.

The CDR3 sequence: CASSSDNEQFF. The rearrangement joins TRBV7-9 to TRBJ2-1. Germline assignment: CDR1 SEHNR and CDR2 FQNEAQ (reference sequence). This CDR3 has 11 residues. The whole variable domain, remainder taken from reference TRBV7-9 and TRBJ2-1, is DTGVSQNPRHKITKRGQNVTFRCDPISEHNRLYWYRQTLGQGPEFLTYFQNEAQLEKSRLLSDRFSAERPKGSFSTLEIQRTEQGDSAMYLCASSSDNEQFFGPGTRLTVL.

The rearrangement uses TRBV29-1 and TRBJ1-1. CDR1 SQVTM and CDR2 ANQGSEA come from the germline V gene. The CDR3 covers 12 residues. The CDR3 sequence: CSVESQNTEAFF. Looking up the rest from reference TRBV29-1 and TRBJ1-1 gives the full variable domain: SAVISQKPSRDICQRGTSLTIQCQVDSQVTMMFWYRQQPGQSLTLIATANQGSEATYESGFVIDKFPISRPNLTFSTLTVSNMSPEDSSIYLCSVESQNTEAFFGQGTRLTVV.

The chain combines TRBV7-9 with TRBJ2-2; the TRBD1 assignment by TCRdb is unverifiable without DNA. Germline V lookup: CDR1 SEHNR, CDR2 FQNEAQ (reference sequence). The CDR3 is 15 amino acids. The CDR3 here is CASSTPGPVDGELFF.